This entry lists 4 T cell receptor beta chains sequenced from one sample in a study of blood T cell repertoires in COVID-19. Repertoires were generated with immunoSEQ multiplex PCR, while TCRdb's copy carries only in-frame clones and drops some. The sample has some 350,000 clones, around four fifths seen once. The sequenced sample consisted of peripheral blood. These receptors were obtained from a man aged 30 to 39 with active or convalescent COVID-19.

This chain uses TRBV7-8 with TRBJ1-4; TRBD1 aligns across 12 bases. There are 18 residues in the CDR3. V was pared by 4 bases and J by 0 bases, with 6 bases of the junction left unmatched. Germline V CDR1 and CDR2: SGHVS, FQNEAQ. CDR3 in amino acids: CASSSGQGAFATNEKLFF. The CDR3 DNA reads TGTGCCAGCAGCTCGGGACAGGGGGCCTTCGCAACTAATGAAAAACTGTTTTTT.

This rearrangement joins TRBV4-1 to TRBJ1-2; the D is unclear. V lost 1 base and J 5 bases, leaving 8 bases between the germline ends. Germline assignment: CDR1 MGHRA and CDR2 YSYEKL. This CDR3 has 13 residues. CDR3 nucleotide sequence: TGCGCCAGCAGCCAAGTTCCGTTTTATGGCTACACCTTC. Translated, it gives CASSQVPFYGYTF.

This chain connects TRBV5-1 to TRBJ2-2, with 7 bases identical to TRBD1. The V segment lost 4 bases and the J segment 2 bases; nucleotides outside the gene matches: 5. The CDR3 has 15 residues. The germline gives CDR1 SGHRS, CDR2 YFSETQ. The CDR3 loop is CASSTDRVNTGELFF. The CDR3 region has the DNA TGCGCCAGCAGCACCGACAGGGTTAACACCGGGGAGCTGTTTTTT.

The CDR3 DNA reads as TGTGCCACCAGTGGCATGGGACTCAGCAAAGAGACCCAGTACTTC. Protein sequence: CATSGMGLSKETQYF. V and J are TRBV24-1 and TRBJ2-5, with a tentative D call TRBD2 (6 bases). This CDR3 is built from 15 residues. The V and J ends lost 5 bases and 3 bases respectively, with 15 bases between them. Germline assignment: CDR1 KGHDR and CDR2 SFDVKD.